Listed below are T cell receptor beta chains from one sample, sequenced in a study of T cell repertoires in cytomegalovirus infection. MiXCR, applied by TCRdb to the reads, yields one record per CDR3 protein. This sample has about 150,000 distinct CDR3 sequences, with around 20% found just once. Sequences were obtained from PBMCs. The receptors shown here come from a human donor in good health (CMV status not recorded). Some clones in this sample may be carry-over from other donors' samples. CDR3s include the opening cysteine and the closing phenylalanine or tryptophan. The D gene is left open where the match is weak. Not all rows give a size; the values are once, few, many and, for expanded clones, a class.

cdr3_aa: CASDSGGAANTGELFF
cdr3_nt: TGTGCCAGCGATAGCGGGGGGGCCGCGAACACCGGGGAGCTGTTTTTT
clone_size: few
v_call: TRBV12-3/TRBV12-4
d_call: TRBD2
j_call: TRBJ2-2

cdr3_aa: CASSYGQAPNYGYTF
cdr3_nt: TGTGCCAGCAGCTACGGACAGGCGCCTAACTATGGCTACACCTTC
clone_size: few
v_call: TRBV5-4
d_call: TRBD1
j_call: TRBJ1-2

cdr3_aa: CASSSPGTGTYEQYF
cdr3_nt: TGTGCCAGCAGTTCCCCCGGGACAGGGACCTACGAGCAGTACTTC
clone_size: -
v_call: TRBV12-3/TRBV12-4
d_call: TRBD1
j_call: TRBJ2-7

cdr3_aa: CASSLSKGQNTEAFF
cdr3_nt: TGTGCCAGCAGTTTATCGAAGGGCCAGAACACTGAAGCTTTCTTT
clone_size: -
v_call: TRBV27
d_call: -
j_call: TRBJ1-1

cdr3_aa: CASSLFPGQGYEKETQYF
cdr3_nt: TGTGCCAGCAGTTTATTCCCGGGACAGGGATACGAGAAGGAGACCCAGTACTTC
clone_size: -
v_call: TRBV27
d_call: TRBD1
j_call: TRBJ2-5

cdr3_aa: CASSSGQVNYEQYF
cdr3_nt: TGTGCCAGCAGCTCTGGACAGGTGAACTACGAGCAGTACTTC
clone_size: few
v_call: TRBV7-9
d_call: TRBD1
j_call: TRBJ2-7

cdr3_aa: CASSLVVNTEAFF
cdr3_nt: TGCGCCAGCAGCTTGGTGGTGAACACTGAAGCTTTCTTT
clone_size: -
v_call: TRBV5-1
d_call: -
j_call: TRBJ1-1

cdr3_aa: CASSPVGQGNTIYF
cdr3_nt: TGTGCCAGCAGTCCCGTTGGACAGGGAAACACCATATATTTT
clone_size: -
v_call: TRBV7-9
d_call: -
j_call: TRBJ1-3

cdr3_aa: CASRAVSSYEQYF
cdr3_nt: TGTGCCAGTAGAGCGGTTAGCTCCTACGAGCAGTACTTC
clone_size: many
v_call: TRBV27
d_call: -
j_call: TRBJ2-7

cdr3_aa: CASSIRDRGKPQHF
cdr3_nt: TGTGCCAGTAGTATTCGCGACAGGGGGAAGCCCCAGCATTTT
clone_size: -
v_call: TRBV19
d_call: TRBD1
j_call: TRBJ1-5

cdr3_aa: CASSLMGLAGDRAQYF
cdr3_nt: TGTGCCAGCAGTTTAATGGGACTAGCGGGAGATCGGGCCCAGTACTTC
clone_size: -
v_call: TRBV28
d_call: TRBD2
j_call: TRBJ2-5

cdr3_aa: CASSPRDSYEQFF
cdr3_nt: TGCGCCAGCAGCCCCCGGGATTCGTATGAGCAGTTCTTC
clone_size: few
v_call: TRBV5-1
d_call: -
j_call: TRBJ2-1

cdr3_aa: CASSTYGGGDSPLHF
cdr3_nt: TGTGCCAGCAGTACCTATGGCGGGGGGGATTCACCCCTCCACTTT
clone_size: -
v_call: TRBV28
d_call: -
j_call: TRBJ1-6

cdr3_aa: CASSFGLAEQYF
cdr3_nt: TGTGCCAGCAGTTTTGGGCTAGCGGAGCAGTACTTC
clone_size: -
v_call: TRBV28
d_call: -
j_call: TRBJ2-7

cdr3_aa: CASSYGTGGITGELFF
cdr3_nt: TGTGCCAGCAGTTACGGTACAGGGGGCATCACCGGGGAGCTGTTTTTT
clone_size: few
v_call: TRBV6-6
d_call: TRBD1
j_call: TRBJ2-2

cdr3_aa: CASSLGRLGTEAFF
cdr3_nt: TGTGCCAGCAGCTTAGGTCGACTGGGCACTGAAGCTTTCTTT
clone_size: few
v_call: TRBV7-2
d_call: -
j_call: TRBJ1-1

cdr3_aa: CSVEDRGDTGELFF
cdr3_nt: TGCAGCGTTGAAGATCGGGGCGATACCGGGGAGCTGTTTTTT
clone_size: many
v_call: TRBV29-1
d_call: -
j_call: TRBJ2-2

cdr3_aa: CASSADFTGELFF
cdr3_nt: TGTGCCAGCAGCGCTGACTTCACCGGGGAGCTGTTTTTT
clone_size: few
v_call: TRBV9
d_call: -
j_call: TRBJ2-2

cdr3_aa: CASSFGLAGSYNEQFF
cdr3_nt: TGTGCCAGCAGCTTCGGACTAGCGGGATCCTACAATGAGCAGTTCTTC
clone_size: few
v_call: TRBV27
d_call: TRBD2
j_call: TRBJ2-1

cdr3_aa: CASSIPGLTSGNTIYF
cdr3_nt: TGTGCCAGTAGTATTCCTGGACTGACCTCTGGAAACACCATATATTTT
clone_size: few
v_call: TRBV19
d_call: -
j_call: TRBJ1-3

cdr3_aa: CAWSRDNSYNSPLHF
cdr3_nt: TGTGCCTGGAGTCGGGACAACTCCTATAATTCACCCCTCCACTTT
clone_size: -
v_call: TRBV30
d_call: -
j_call: TRBJ1-6

cdr3_aa: CASSSRTGPYEQYF
cdr3_nt: TGTGCCAGCAGCTCAAGAACAGGCCCCTACGAGCAGTACTTC
clone_size: many
v_call: TRBV7-2
d_call: -
j_call: TRBJ2-7

cdr3_aa: CATSRERGSTDTQYF
cdr3_nt: TGTGCCACCAGCAGAGAGAGAGGGAGCACAGATACGCAGTATTTT
clone_size: -
v_call: TRBV15
d_call: -
j_call: TRBJ2-3

cdr3_aa: CASSRSVGGIQYF
cdr3_nt: TGTGCCAGCAGCCGAAGCGTTGGGGGCATTCAGTACTTC
clone_size: -
v_call: TRBV7-2
d_call: -
j_call: TRBJ2-4